These 20 T cell receptor beta chains came from one sample sequenced in a study of TIL therapy for anti-PD-1-resistant metastatic lung cancer. Time point given: pre-treatment sample, taken before nivolumab and TIL therapy. This was the immunoSEQ v3 assay. Produced via immunoSEQ multiplex PCR; TCRdb's table is partial and in-frame only. Of roughly 60,000 clones listed, more than 60% are singletons. The material was blood, obtained at baseline. The receptors were gathered from a person between 25 and 80 years old with non-small cell lung cancer.

The chain has TRBV7-2 and TRBJ1-2; 7 nucleotides align to TRBD1. V lost 4 bases and J lost 3; bases outside the gene matches: 11. Germline V gives CDR1 SGHTA, CDR2 FQGNSA. This CDR3 comprises 16 residues. CDR3 amino acids: CASSSWPRGKDYGYTF. CDR3 coding DNA: TGTGCCAGCAGCTCCTGGCCCAGGGGGAAGGACTATGGCTACACCTTC. Variable domain in full (rest from reference TRBV7-2 and TRBJ1-2): GAGVSQSPSNKVTEKGKDVELRCDPISGHTALYWYRQSLGQGLEFLIYFQGNSAPDKSGLPSDRFSAERTGGSVSTLTIQRTQQEDSAVYLCASSSWPRGKDYGYTFGSGTRLTVV.

This clone was picked up many times. The gene calls are TRBV29-1 and TRBJ1-2; D is unresolved. The CDR3 sequence is 9 residues long. The germline gives CDR1 SQVTM, CDR2 ANQGSEA. The V end was cut by 2 bases, the J end by 8 bases, with 3 bases between. The CDR3 sequence: CSVESGYTF. Written as DNA, the CDR3 is TGCAGCGTTGAAAGCGGCTACACCTTC.

This chain connects TRBV19 to TRBJ2-3; D is perhaps TRBD1 (5 bases). Germline CDR1 reads LNHDA; CDR2 reads SQIVND (reference sequence). V was trimmed by 1 base and J by 3 bases, leaving 5 bases between them. The CDR3 is made up of 13 amino acids. The DNA of the CDR3 is TGTGCCAGTAGTATAGCAGGGACAGATACGCAGTATTTT. Translated, it gives CASSIAGTDTQYF.

J is TRBJ2-3 and V is TRBV4-1; D gene unclear. The CDR3 has 16 residues. CDR1 is MGHRA, CDR2 YSYEKL, per germline. The germline V and J ends were trimmed by 0 bases and 2 bases, with 12 bases remaining between them. The CDR3 reads CASSQDRTASTDTQYF. Written as DNA, the CDR3 is TGCGCCAGCAGCCAAGATCGAACGGCCTCCACAGATACGCAGTATTTT.

CDR3 sequence (DNA): TGTGCCAGCAGTTACTCAGGAGGGGCTGGGGCCAACGTCCTGACTTTC. Translated, it gives CASSYSGGAGANVLTF. The V gene is TRBV6-5, the J gene TRBJ2-6; maybe TRBD2 (6 bases). The CDR3 extends over 16 amino acids. CDR1 is MNHEY and CDR2 is SVGAGI in the germline V gene. V gave up 0 bases and J gave up 2 bases, with 8 bases separating them.

The rearrangement links TRBV6-5 to TRBJ2-7; the match to TRBD2 covers 8 bases. V trimming: 4 bases; J trimming: 4 bases; junction bases outside the gene matches: 12. Germline assignment: CDR1 MNHEY and CDR2 SVGAGI. The CDR3 is 16 amino acids. This chain's CDR3 is CASSSLGVAGLYEQYF. The CDR3 DNA follows: TGTGCCAGCAGTTCCCTCGGGGTAGCGGGGTTGTACGAGCAGTACTTC.

The rearrangement joins TRBV5-4 to TRBJ1-3; D is unclear. The CDR3 totals 13 residues. Per the germline V gene, CDR1 is SGHNT and CDR2 is YYREEE (reference sequence). Trimming took off 0 bases at V and 8 bases at J, with 9 bases between the two ends. CDR3 nucleotides: TGTGCCAGCAGCTTGGGGCTGGGAGACACCATATATTTT. Amino acid sequence: CASSLGLGDTIYF.

The chain employs TRBV28 and TRBJ2-7, with 12 bases matching TRBD2. Germline CDR1 reads MDHEN; CDR2 reads SYDVKM. Trimming at V came to 4 bases and at J to 3 bases, leaving 7 bases not matched to a gene. CDR3 length: 16 residues. The CDR3 reads CASSCLGLAGNYEQYF. For the CDR3, the DNA is TGTGCCAGCAGTTGCCTCGGACTAGCGGGAAACTACGAGCAGTACTTC. Full variable domain (rest looked up from reference TRBV28 and TRBJ2-7): DVKVTQSSRYLVKRTGEKVFLECVQDMDHENMFWYRQDPGLGLRLIYFSYDVKMKEKGDIPEGYSVSREKKERFSLILESASTNQTSMYLCASSCLGLAGNYEQYFGPGTRLTVT.

The CDR3 bases are TGTGCCAGCAGTTTGATGGGGGTCAATCAGCCCCAGCATTTT. Translating it yields CASSLMGVNQPQHF. The rearrangement links TRBV28 to TRBJ1-5, with D tentatively TRBD1 (5 bases). The CDR3 runs to 14 residues. Germline loops: CDR1 MDHEN, CDR2 SYDVKM. Trimming pared 3 bases from V and 3 bases from J, leaving 9 bases between.

This sequence joins TRBV4-3 and TRBJ1-2; unclear D gene. This CDR3 contains 15 residues. The ends were cut back, 4 bases at V and 0 bases at J, with 12 bases in the middle. Germline CDR1 and CDR2: LGHNA and YSLEER. This CDR3 is CASSPTGTPNYGYTF. The CDR3 DNA is TGCGCCAGCAGCCCGACGGGCACCCCTAACTATGGCTACACCTTC.

The V and J genes are TRBV5-6 and TRBJ2-5; D gene ambiguous. The CDR3 consists of 13 residues. With 0 bases removed from V and 2 bases from J, the gap between germline ends came to 5 bases. The germline V gene encodes CDR1 SGHDT and CDR2 YYEEEE. The CDR3 DNA reads TGTGCCAGCAGCTTGGTTGGTCAAGAGACCCAGTACTTC. Protein: CASSLVGQETQYF.

The V gene is TRBV7-9, the J gene TRBJ2-7, with 7 bases fitting TRBD1. CDR1 SEHNR and CDR2 FQNEAQ come from the germline V gene (reference sequence). The CDR3 is 14 amino acids. With 2 bases clipped from V and 3 bases from J, the junction kept 4 bases outside the gene matches. The CDR3 coding sequence is TGTGCCAGCAGCTTATCTACAGGGGTCTACGAGCAGTACTTC. This sequence encodes CASSLSTGVYEQYF.

The V call is TRBV5-1, the J call TRBJ1-1; a weak D match, TRBD1 (5 bases). Germline CDR1 and CDR2: SGHRS and YFSETQ. The V end lost 6 bases, the J end lost 1 base, and 13 bases lay between the germline ends. The CDR3 sequence is 14 residues long. CDR3 sequence reads: CASTTSQGNTEAFF. The CDR3 DNA is TGCGCCAGCACAACCTCCCAGGGGAACACTGAAGCTTTCTTT.

CDR3 DNA: TGTGCCAGCTCACCACCCGGGACAGATTATCAGCCCCAGCATTTT. Amino acids: CASSPPGTDYQPQHF. This chain links TRBV18 with TRBJ1-5, with 7 bases lining up with TRBD1. This CDR3 region has 15 residues. V gave up 0 bases and J gave up 5 bases; unmatched junction bases: 4. Germline V gene data show CDR1 as KGHSH and CDR2 as LQKENI.

The chain is built from TRBV11-3 and TRBJ2-2; 11 bases line up with TRBD2. Trimming at V came to 3 bases and at J to 3 bases, leaving 3 bases not matched to a gene. The germline gives CDR1 SGHNT, CDR2 YENEEA. The CDR3 is 16 amino acids. The CDR3 loop reads CASSFSGGADTGELFF. CDR3 coding DNA: TGTGCCAGCAGCTTTAGCGGGGGGGCGGACACCGGGGAGCTGTTTTTT.

The CDR3 loop reads CASQTRQFDTGELFF. The CDR3 DNA reads as TGTGCCAGCCAAACGAGGCAGTTCGACACCGGGGAGCTGTTTTTT. The chain couples TRBV5-4 to TRBJ2-2; D uncertain. CDR3 size: 15 residues. Trimming stripped 7 bases from V and 3 bases from J, with 16 bases between. Germline CDR1 and CDR2: SGHNT and YYREEE (reference sequence).

The chain carries TRBV14 and TRBJ2-2; a possible D gene is TRBD1 (6 bases). Germline V gives CDR1 SGHDN, CDR2 FVKESK. The germline V and J ends were trimmed by 8 bases and 0 bases, with 16 bases remaining between them. CDR3 length: 16 residues. In DNA, the CDR3 is TGTGCCAGCGCTAAGAGGGGGAGAACGAACACCGGGGAGCTGTTTTTT. It translates to CASAKRGRTNTGELFF.

The V gene is TRBV4-1, the J gene TRBJ2-1; 14 bases are a match to TRBD2. V gave up 0 bases and J gave up 6 bases; unmatched junction bases: 13. This CDR3 is built from 20 residues. Germline V gene lookup returns CDR1 MGHRA and CDR2 YSYEKL. DNA for the CDR3: TGCGCCAGCAGCCAAGACCTTGGGACTAGCGGGAGTTTTTCGGTCAATGAGCAGTTCTTC. Protein sequence: CASSQDLGTSGSFSVNEQFF.

The chain links TRBV10-3 to TRBJ2-5, with D possibly matching TRBD2 (5 bases). Germline CDR1 ENHRY, CDR2 SYGVKD. This CDR3 has 14 amino acids. V shed 0 bases and J shed 1 base, with 6 bases lying between them. CDR3 in DNA: TGTGCCATCAGTGAGTCGGGGAGCCAAGAGACCCAGTACTTC. It specifies CAISESGSQETQYF.

The genes are TRBV19 and TRBJ1-5; D unclear. V was pared by 5 bases and J by 0 bases, with 5 bases between. The CDR3 runs 13 residues. From germline, CDR1 is LNHDA and CDR2 SQIVND (reference sequence). CDR3 loop: CASSDTSNQPQHF. The DNA for the CDR3 is TGTGCCAGTAGTGATACTAGCAATCAGCCCCAGCATTTT.